Presented here are 10 T cell receptor beta chains from one specimen sequenced in a study of blood T cell repertoires in COVID-19. Clones were read by immunoSEQ multiplex PCR, and TCRdb kept only the in-frame ones, dropping some. The table has 250,000 or so clones, around 86% seen once. Sequenced input: peripheral blood. These receptors originate from a man aged 35 to 55 with active or convalescent COVID-19.

Comments on this clone: In the same sample, other DNA sequences code for this CDR3. CDR3: CASRDRVAAFF. CDR3 nucleotide sequence: TGTGCCAGCAGGGACAGGGTAGCAGCTTTCTTT. V gene TRBV6-5 combines with J gene TRBJ1-1, with 8 bases aligning to TRBD1. Looked up from germline, CDR1 is MNHEY and CDR2 is SVGAGI. The CDR3 has 11 residues. With V trimmed by 6 bases and J by 10 bases, 4 bases remained unmatched.

The chain employs TRBV21-1 and TRBJ2-4; TRBD1, the D gene given by the table, was not confirmed from the DNA. TRBV21-1 is labeled a pseudogene. CDR3 length: 17 residues. CDR3 sequence: CASNPGTGGKAKNIQYF. In DNA, the CDR3 is TGTGCCAGCAACCCCGGGACAGGGGGCAAAGCCAAAAACATTCAGTACTTC.

This clone was observed once. The chain joins TRBV5-6 to TRBJ1-1, with TRBD1 identical over 9 bases. The V and J ends lost 6 bases and 1 base, in that order; junction bases with no gene match: 10. Germline V gives CDR1 SGHDT, CDR2 YYEEEE. CDR3 length: 16 residues. In DNA, the CDR3 is TGTGCCAGCAACTTAATAGGGACAGGGTCGAACACTGAAGCTTTCTTT. This translates into CASNLIGTGSNTEAFF.

This clone was detected only a few times. The rearrangement joins TRBV6-2 or TRBV6-3 to TRBJ1-1; a weak D match, TRBD1 (5 bases). Germline V lookup: CDR1 MNHEY, CDR2 SVGEGT. This CDR3 has 13 amino acids. The germline V and J ends were trimmed by 5 bases and 6 bases, with 13 bases remaining between them. DNA of the CDR3: TGTGCCAGCAGTACGACAGTTGTGGCTGAAGCTTTCTTT. It is translated as CASSTTVVAEAFF.

This sequence joins TRBV14 and TRBJ2-2; D remains ambiguous. The germline V gene has CDR1 SGHDN and CDR2 FVKESK. Trimming pared 4 bases from V and 7 bases from J, leaving 10 bases between. This CDR3 contains 13 residues. The chain's CDR3 is CASSPRRLGELFF. CDR3 bases: TGTGCCAGCAGCCCTCGGAGACTCGGGGAGCTGTTTTTT.

The chain has TRBV5-5 and TRBJ1-4; D gene uncertain. Trimming pared 2 bases from V and 8 bases from J, leaving 13 bases between. This CDR3 region has 14 residues. CDR1 and CDR2 (germline): SGHKS, YYEKEE (reference sequence). This chain's CDR3 is CASSFVSGREKLFF. In DNA, the CDR3 is TGTGCCAGCAGCTTTGTGAGCGGGAGGGAAAAACTGTTTTTT.

This chain links TRBV12-3 or TRBV12-4 with TRBJ1-5; D is uncertain. This CDR3 spans 13 amino acids. Trimming took off 5 bases at V and 6 bases at J, with 11 bases between the two ends. The CDR3 bases are TGTGCCAGCAGTATTGAGGGATCTCAGCCCCAGCATTTT. Its protein is CASSIEGSQPQHF.

V gene TRBV24-1 combines with J gene TRBJ1-4; TRBD1 matches 10 bases. V was pared by 4 bases and J by 8 bases, with 6 bases of the junction left unmatched. From germline, CDR1 is KGHDR and CDR2 SFDVKD. There are 15 residues in the CDR3. The CDR3 DNA is TGTGCCACCAGTGACGGCGGGACAGGGGTGGAAAAACTGTTTTTT. It translates to CATSDGGTGVEKLFF.

Only one count was recorded for this clone. The chain links TRBV27 to TRBJ1-2, with D perhaps matching TRBD1 (6 bases). Germline CDR1 MNHEY, CDR2 SMNVEV (reference sequence). The CDR3 contains 16 residues. The V end was cut by 7 bases, the J end by 8 bases, with 26 bases between. DNA of the CDR3: TGTGCCAGCAACGAAGGGGGGGGCCCCGGCCTCTTGGGCTACACCTTC. Translating gives CASNEGGGPGLLGYTF.

The chain is built from TRBV5-5 and TRBJ2-6; TRBD1 matches 9 bases. Germline CDR1 reads SGHKS; CDR2 reads YYEKEE (reference sequence). The CDR3 length is 19 residues. The V and J ends lost 4 bases and 2 bases, in that order; junction bases with no gene match: 13. CDR3 protein: CASSATLQGALAGANVLTF. The CDR3 coding sequence is TGTGCCAGCAGCGCTACTCTACAGGGGGCGCTGGCTGGGGCCAACGTCCTGACTTTC.